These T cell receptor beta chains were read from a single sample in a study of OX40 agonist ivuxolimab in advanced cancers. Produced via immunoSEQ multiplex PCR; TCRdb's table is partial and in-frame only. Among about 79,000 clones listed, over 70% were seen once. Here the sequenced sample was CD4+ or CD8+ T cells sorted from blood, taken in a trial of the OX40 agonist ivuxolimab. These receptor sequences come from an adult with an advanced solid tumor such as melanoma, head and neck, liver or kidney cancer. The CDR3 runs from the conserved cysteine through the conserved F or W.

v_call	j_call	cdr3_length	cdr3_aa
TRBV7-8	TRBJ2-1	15	CASQLRPVWDYEQFF
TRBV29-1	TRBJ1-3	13	CSVASAGGNTIYF
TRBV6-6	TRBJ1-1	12	CASRIAGTEAFF
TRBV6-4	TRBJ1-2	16	CASSVPRKTANYGYTF
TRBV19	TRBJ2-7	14	CASSKGLAGAEQYF
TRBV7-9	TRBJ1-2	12	CASSLITWGYTF
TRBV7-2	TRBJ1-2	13	CASSSGMGYGYTF
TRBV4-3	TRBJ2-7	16	CASSRPSGVEGREQYF
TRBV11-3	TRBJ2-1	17	CASSVRPGTGSSDEQFF
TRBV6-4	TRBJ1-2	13	CASSDPTVVGYTF
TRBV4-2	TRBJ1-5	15	CASSQGVPREQPQHF
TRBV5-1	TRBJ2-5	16	CASSSSTAGAAETQYF
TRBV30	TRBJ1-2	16	CAWSVWGQGVVNGYTF
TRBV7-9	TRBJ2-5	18	CASSPLPNAGGVLETQYF
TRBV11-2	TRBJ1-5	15	CASSLDDRGNQPQHF
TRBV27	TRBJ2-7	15	CASSLTSGGPYEQYF
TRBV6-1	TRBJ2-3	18	CASSEVPGLAGGTDTQYF
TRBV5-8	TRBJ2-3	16	CASSAGTSGDTDTQYF
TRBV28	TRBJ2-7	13	CASSLQGAYEQYF
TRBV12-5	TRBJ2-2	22	CASGLFVSGTAPGTSNTGELFF
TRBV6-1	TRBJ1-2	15	CASSEATGGGGGYTF
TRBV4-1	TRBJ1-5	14	CASSQLDSNQPQHF
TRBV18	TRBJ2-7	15	CASSPTGTPPYEQYF
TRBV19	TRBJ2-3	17	CASSGDRDRGNTDTQYF
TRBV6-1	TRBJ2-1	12	CASHRVLNEQFF
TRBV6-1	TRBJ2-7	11	CASKWGAGEYF
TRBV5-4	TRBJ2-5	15	CASSATGGDVGTQYF
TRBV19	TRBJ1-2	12	CASRGRAEGYTF
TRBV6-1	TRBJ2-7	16	CASSEAIAGGFYEQYF
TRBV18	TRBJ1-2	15	CASSPEGPGNYGYTF
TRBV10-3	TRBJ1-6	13	CAISDKSHSPLHF
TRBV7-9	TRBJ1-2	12	CASSPREWGYTF
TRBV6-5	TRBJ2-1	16	CASSYSGLAGASEQFF
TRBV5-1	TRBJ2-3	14	CASLGALSTDTQYF
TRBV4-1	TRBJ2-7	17	CASSATSGRAGEDEQYF
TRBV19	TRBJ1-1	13	CASSTGQYTEAFF
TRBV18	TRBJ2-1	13	CASSPTDRGEQFF
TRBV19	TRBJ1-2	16	CASSPGVRTVSYGYTF
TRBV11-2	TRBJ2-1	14	CASSLGQGRDEQFF
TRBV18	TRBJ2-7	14	CASSAGQGVDEQYF
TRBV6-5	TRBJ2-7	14	CASTRTGVTYEQYF